The entry below describes one T cell receptor (beta chain). Its antigen is as yet unknown. How the authors handled the data: Because ImmunoSEQ provided only junction sequences with no quality scores, the filtering differed. TCRdb keeps only in-frame clones here, not all; method: immunoSEQ multiplex PCR. V and J calls and clone size are those listed in that table; D and trimming were worked out from the DNA. The data hold some 2,100,000 clones, with 90% to 96% observed a single time. The data are from a study of shared clonotypes between healthy human individuals. Study details: The composition of the donors was two women and three men aged 18 to 49. Three plates were used per donor for CD4 naive, three for CD4 memory, two for CD8 naive and one for CD8 memory.

General observations from the study: Unshared clonotypes carried lower generation probabilities than those common to all four donors.

V shed 9 bases, J shed 1 base, and the junction held 7 bases outside the gene matches. CDR3 length equals 14 residues. CDR1 is LNHDA, CDR2 SQIVND, per germline (reference sequence). Sequenced sample: naive CD4+ T cells sorted from blood. Subset indicated: CD45RA+ positively selected. The sequence was collected from a man aged 18 to 30 in good health. The chain employs TRBV19 and TRBJ2-7; 9 bases line up with TRBD1. The CDR3 loop is CASSGQGPSYEQYF. The CDR3 coding sequence is TGTGCCAGCAGCGGACAGGGGCCTTCCTACGAGCAGTACTTC.